The next 28 T cell receptor beta chains were all read from a single sample in a study of shared clonotypes between healthy human individuals. Some clones are missing from TCRdb's copy, which holds only in-frame ones; the method was immunoSEQ multiplex PCR. Among 1.5 million to 1.9 million clones, nearly 99% were seen once, and the ten largest hold approximately 0.45%. The source material was naive CD4+ T cells sorted from blood. The sample's subset: CD45RA+ positively selected. These receptors originate from a man younger than 45 in good health.

As concerns this clone: Other DNA sequences in this specimen translate into the identical CDR3. The CDR3 is CASSVVGSPNEQFF. CDR3 nucleotides: TGTGCCAGCAGCGTAGTAGGGAGCCCGAATGAGCAGTTCTTC. This chain links TRBV9 with TRBJ2-1; possibly TRBD2 for D (5 bases). CDR3 length: 14 amino acids. Germline lookup yields CDR1 SGDLS and CDR2 YYNGEE. V was shortened by 0 bases and J by 7 bases, with 11 bases between the two germline ends.

As regards this clone: Other DNA sequences in the same sample also yield this CDR3. The chain links TRBV25-1 to TRBJ2-7, with D unclear. The germline V and J ends were trimmed by 3 bases and 1 base, with 10 bases remaining between them. The CDR3 length is 14 residues. CDR1 is MGHDK and CDR2 is SYGVNS in the germline V gene. CDR3 protein: CASSEFRDSYEQYF. CDR3 in DNA: TGTGCCAGCAGTGAGTTTAGGGATTCCTACGAGCAGTACTTC.

Of note for this clone: The sample carries other DNA sequences with the same CDR3. The chain couples TRBV5-1 to TRBJ2-7; D is tentatively TRBD1 or TRBD2 (6 bases each). Trimming took off 4 bases at V and 2 bases at J, with 7 bases between the two ends. Germline V gene sequence: CDR1 SGHRS, CDR2 YFSETQ. CDR3 length equals 12 residues. CDR3 in amino acids: CASSRGAYEQYF. In DNA, the CDR3 is TGCGCCAGCAGCAGGGGGGCCTACGAGCAGTACTTC.

The chain recombines TRBV18 with TRBJ2-5; D could derive from TRBD1 or TRBD2 (5 bases each). CDR3 length: 17 residues. Germline V gene sequence: CDR1 KGHSH, CDR2 LQKENI. The germline V and J ends were trimmed by 6 bases and 5 bases, with 25 bases remaining between them. The CDR3 is CASSPPIGTPKWETQYF. The CDR3 bases are TGTGCCAGCTCCCCCCCTATAGGGACCCCAAAGTGGGAGACCCAGTACTTC.

CDR3 DNA sequence: TGTGCCAGCAGCTCGGGACAGGGGGCTGGAAACACCATATATTTT. Protein: CASSSGQGAGNTIYF. The genes are TRBV28 and TRBJ1-3, with 11 positions matching TRBD1. V dropped 6 bases and J dropped 2; count of bases not matched to a gene: 3. This CDR3 contains 15 residues. The V gene's germline CDR1 is MDHEN and CDR2 SYDVKM. Full variable domain (rest looked up from reference TRBV28 and TRBJ1-3): DVKVTQSSRYLVKRTGEKVFLECVQDMDHENMFWYRQDPGLGLRLIYFSYDVKMKEKGDIPEGYSVSREKKERFSLILESASTNQTSMYLCASSSGQGAGNTIYFGEGSWLTVV.

The genes are TRBV2 and TRBJ2-7, with TRBD1 matching over 10 bases. Trimming removed 7 bases from V and 1 base from J; junction bases left unmatched: 4. The CDR3 spans 14 residues. Germline CDR1 SNHLY, CDR2 FYNNEI. The CDR3 DNA is TGTGCCAGCATTCGGACAGGGGGATCCTACGAGCAGTACTTC. Its translation: CASIRTGGSYEQYF.

The rearrangement uses TRBV29-1 and TRBJ2-7; no reliable D call. Germline V CDR1 and CDR2: SQVTM, ANQGSEA. The CDR3 is made up of 12 amino acids. Trimming cost V 7 bases and J 6 bases, with 16 bases left between them. CDR3 DNA: TGCAGCGCCCTGGAAGGGTACGGCGAGCAGTACTTC. This sequence encodes CSALEGYGEQYF.

The V call is TRBV7-2, the J call TRBJ2-7; 8 bases fit TRBD2. Losses at the gene ends were 4 bases for V and 0 bases for J; bases not matched to a gene: 17. Germline CDR1 SGHTA, CDR2 FQGNSA. The CDR3 has 19 amino acids. The CDR3 spells CASSSRWVAQRGNSYEQYF. The CDR3 DNA reads TGTGCCAGCAGCTCTAGATGGGTCGCTCAGCGGGGGAACTCCTACGAGCAGTACTTC.

CDR3 sequence (DNA): TGTGCCAGCAGCCTCTGGCCGACAGGACGTAATCAGCCCCAGCATTTT. Its protein is CASSLWPTGRNQPQHF. V usage is TRBV5-4 and J usage is TRBJ1-5; possible D gene TRBD1, 6 bases. The V and J ends lost 4 bases and 4 bases respectively, with 18 bases between them. This CDR3 is 16 amino acids long. Germline V gives CDR1 SGHNT, CDR2 YYREEE (reference sequence).

Concerning this clone: The sample contains more than one DNA sequence encoding this CDR3. The CDR3 loop reads CASSLIYNEQFF. In nucleotides, the CDR3 is TGTGCCAGCAGTTTAATATACAATGAGCAGTTCTTC. The V and J genes are TRBV28 and TRBJ2-1; D not certain. CDR3 size: 12 residues. The V end was cut by 2 bases, the J end by 4 bases, with 3 bases between. The germline gives CDR1 MDHEN, CDR2 SYDVKM. The whole variable domain, filled in from reference TRBV28 and TRBJ2-1, reads DVKVTQSSRYLVKRTGEKVFLECVQDMDHENMFWYRQDPGLGLRLIYFSYDVKMKEKGDIPEGYSVSREKKERFSLILESASTNQTSMYLCASSLIYNEQFFGPGTRLTVL.

V gene TRBV7-3 combines with J gene TRBJ2-7, with 10 bases lining up with TRBD1. Germline CDR1 SGHTA, CDR2 FQGTGA. Germline trimming cut 7 bases from V and 2 bases from J; bases unmatched to any gene: 11. The CDR3 totals 16 residues. The CDR3 bases are TGTGCCAGCAACTTCCGGGGACAGGGGTTCCCCTACGAGCAGTACTTC. It translates to CASNFRGQGFPYEQYF.

The rearrangement links TRBV5-1 to TRBJ1-2; D is unresolved. The CDR3 is 18 residues long. Germline lookup yields CDR1 SGHRS and CDR2 YFSETQ. Trimming took 0 bases from V and 6 from J, leaving 24 bases between them. CDR3 DNA: TGCGCCAGCAGCTTGGTTTTCTACGCAGGAGAAGGTTTTAATGGCTACACCTTC. It is translated as CASSLVFYAGEGFNGYTF.

CDR3 loop: CASSGTVRHQPQHF. The CDR3 DNA reads TGTGCCAGCAGCGGGACAGTTCGTCATCAGCCCCAGCATTTT. The chain is built from TRBV7-2 and TRBJ1-5, with 7 bases aligning to TRBD1. The length of the CDR3 is 14 residues. Germline V gene sequence: CDR1 SGHTA, CDR2 FQGNSA. The V and J ends lost 5 bases and 5 bases, in that order; junction bases with no gene match: 6.

The rearrangement uses TRBV29-1 and TRBJ2-2; no clear D gene. CDR1 is SQVTM, CDR2 ANQGSEA, per germline. V gave up 2 bases and J gave up 2 bases, with 18 bases separating them. There are 17 residues in the CDR3. CDR3 in amino acids: CSVELVSRFSNTGELFF. The CDR3 nucleotides read TGCAGCGTTGAATTGGTTAGTAGATTCTCAAACACCGGGGAGCTGTTTTTT.

The rearrangement uses TRBV21-1 and TRBJ1-1; the DNA was not compared with TRBD1, the D call given in the table. TRBV21-1 is a documented pseudogene. The CDR3 extends over 19 amino acids. As DNA, the CDR3 is TGTGCCAGCAGCAAAGAGTTTTCCGGACACCGCCGCTTGAACACTGAAGCTTTCTTT. Translated: CASSKEFSGHRRLNTEAFF.

This chain links TRBV7-9 with TRBJ1-1; TRBD1 is a possible D gene (6 bases). CDR3 length equals 13 residues. Germline loops: CDR1 SEHNR, CDR2 FQNEAQ (reference sequence). Trimming stripped 5 bases from V and 9 bases from J, with 16 bases between. The CDR3 sequence is CASSPSGGGKAFF. The CDR3 DNA reads TGTGCCAGCAGCCCGTCCGGAGGGGGAAAAGCTTTCTTT.

This chain joins TRBV5-8 and TRBJ2-7; 9 nucleotides agree with TRBD1. The CDR3 extends over 15 amino acids. V lost 4 bases, J lost 8 bases, and 13 bases stayed unmatched. Per the germline V gene, CDR1 is SGHTS and CDR2 is YDEGEE. As DNA, the CDR3 is TGTGCCAGCAGCCCACTGGGGACAGGGTGGGTAAAGCAGTACTTC. Residues: CASSPLGTGWVKQYF.

The chain has TRBV27 and TRBJ2-3; 8 bases line up with TRBD1. CDR1 and CDR2 (germline): MNHEY, SMNVEV (reference sequence). CDR3 length equals 14 residues. The ends lost 6 bases at V and 2 bases at J; junction bases unmatched: 4. CDR3 in DNA: TGTGCCAGCAGGACAGGGGACCTCACAGATACGCAGTATTTT. Encoded protein: CASRTGDLTDTQYF.

This chain connects TRBV29-1 to TRBJ2-5; D uncertain. The V and J ends lost 6 bases and 4 bases respectively, with 15 bases between them. Germline V CDR1 and CDR2: SQVTM, ANQGSEA. The CDR3 sequence is 13 residues long. CDR3 DNA sequence: TGCAGCGTCCTTACCCAGGTGGGAGAGACCCAGTACTTC. Protein: CSVLTQVGETQYF.

This chain connects TRBV5-1 to TRBJ2-7; TRBD2 matches at 11 bases. The germline CDR1 and CDR2 sequences are SGHRS and YFSETQ. The CDR3 runs 13 residues. V shed 5 bases, J shed 4 bases, and the junction held 2 bases outside the gene matches. The CDR3 protein is CASRLAGEYEQYF. The CDR3 coding sequence is TGCGCCAGCAGACTAGCGGGGGAATACGAGCAGTACTTC.

This chain uses TRBV7-3 with TRBJ2-1; 8 bases line up with TRBD2. This CDR3 contains 16 residues. The germline gives CDR1 SGHTA, CDR2 FQGTGA. The ends lost 5 bases at V and 3 bases at J; junction bases unmatched: 9. The CDR3 nucleotides are TGTGCCAGCAGCCCCTCCATGCGGGAGGACTACAATGAGCAGTTCTTC. It encodes CASSPSMREDYNEQFF.

The chain links TRBV9 to TRBJ1-2; the D is unclear. Germline-derived CDR1 and CDR2 are SGDLS and YYNGEE. The CDR3 length is 13 residues. Deletions cut 0 bases from V and 3 bases from J, with 6 bases between. DNA of the CDR3: TGTGCCAGCAGCGTAGTAAAGGACTATGGCTACACCTTC. Protein product: CASSVVKDYGYTF.

The chain combines TRBV11-2 with TRBJ2-7, with D perhaps TRBD1 (5 bases). Trimming shortened V by 6 bases and J by 6 bases, and 12 bases separated the two germline ends. Germline loops: CDR1 SGHAT, CDR2 FQNNGV. CDR3 length: 12 amino acids. The CDR3 is CASRDTLGEQYF. The CDR3 DNA is TGTGCCAGCAGGGACACCCTCGGCGAGCAGTACTTC.

The rearrangement joins TRBV9 to TRBJ2-1, with D perhaps matching TRBD2 (5 bases). This CDR3 has 15 amino acids. Between the trimmed V and J ends, which lost 0 bases and 4 bases, there was a span of 11 bases. Per germline, CDR1 SGDLS and CDR2 YYNGEE. The CDR3 nucleotides read TGTGCCAGCAGCGTAGTCGGGGTAGCTTACAATGAGCAGTTCTTC. Protein product: CASSVVGVAYNEQFF.

The gene calls are TRBV5-1 and TRBJ2-5; D might be TRBD2 (6 bases). V gave up 7 bases and J gave up 2 bases, with 9 bases separating them. CDR1 and CDR2 from the germline V gene are SGHRS and YFSETQ. The CDR3 extends over 12 amino acids. This CDR3 reads CASGDWQETQYF. DNA of the CDR3: TGCGCCAGCGGGGACTGGCAAGAGACCCAGTACTTC.

This chain connects TRBV4-1 to TRBJ2-2; 7 nucleotides align to TRBD1. Germline assignment: CDR1 MGHRA and CDR2 YSYEKL. The CDR3 loop spans 17 amino acids. Trimming removed 2 bases from V and 1 base from J; junction bases left unmatched: 7. The CDR3 protein is CASSQRAGGGNTGELFF. In nucleotides, the CDR3 is TGCGCCAGCAGCCAACGTGCAGGGGGTGGGAACACCGGGGAGCTGTTTTTT.

The chain couples TRBV12-5 to TRBJ1-5, with 7 bases that match TRBD1. CDR3 size: 14 residues. V trimming: 4 bases; J trimming: 2 bases; junction bases outside the gene matches: 2. The V gene's germline CDR1 is LGHNT and CDR2 FRNRAP. The DNA of the CDR3 is TGTGCTAGTGGTTCCGGACAGGGCAATCAGCCCCAGCATTTT. Protein: CASGSGQGNQPQHF.

The gene calls are TRBV7-3 and TRBJ2-3, with 7 bases aligning to TRBD1. Per germline, CDR1 SGHTA and CDR2 FQGTGA. Unmatched junction bases numbered 7, after V lost 5 bases and J lost 11 bases. The CDR3 is 12 amino acids. DNA of the CDR3: TGTGCCAGCAGCGGAGACAGGGAAAGGCAGTATTTT. Protein product: CASSGDRERQYF.